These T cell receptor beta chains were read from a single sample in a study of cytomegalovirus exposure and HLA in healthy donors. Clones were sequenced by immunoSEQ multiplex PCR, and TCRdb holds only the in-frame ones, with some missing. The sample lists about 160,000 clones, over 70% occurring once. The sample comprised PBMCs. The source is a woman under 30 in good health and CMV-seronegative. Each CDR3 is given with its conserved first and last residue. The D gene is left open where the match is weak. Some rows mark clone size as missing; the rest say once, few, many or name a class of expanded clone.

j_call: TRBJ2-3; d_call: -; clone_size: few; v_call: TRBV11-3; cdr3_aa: CASSLGSARTESTDTQYF; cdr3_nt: TGTGCCAGCAGCTTAGGGTCCGCACGGACAGAAAGCACAGATACGCAGTATTTT
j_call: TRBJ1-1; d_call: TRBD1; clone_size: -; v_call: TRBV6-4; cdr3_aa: CASSAPGQQPSMNTEAFF; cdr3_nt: TGTGCCAGCAGTGCCCCGGGACAGCAACCATCCATGAACACTGAAGCTTTCTTT
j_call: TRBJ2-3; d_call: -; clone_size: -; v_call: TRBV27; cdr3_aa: CASSGGTETTDTQYF; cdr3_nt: TGTGCCAGCAGTGGGGGGACAGAGACCACAGATACGCAGTATTTT
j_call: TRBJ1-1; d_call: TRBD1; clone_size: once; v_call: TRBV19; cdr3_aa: CASNPGGYTEAFF; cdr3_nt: TGTGCCAGTAACCCAGGGGGCTACACTGAAGCTTTCTTT
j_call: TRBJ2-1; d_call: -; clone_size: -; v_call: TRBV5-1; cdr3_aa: CASSLTLNEQFF; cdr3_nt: TGCGCCAGCAGCTTGACACTAAATGAGCAGTTCTTC
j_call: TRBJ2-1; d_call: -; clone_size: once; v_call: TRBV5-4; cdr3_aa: CASSHDSNEQFF; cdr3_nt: TGTGCCAGCAGCCATGACTCCAATGAGCAGTTCTTC
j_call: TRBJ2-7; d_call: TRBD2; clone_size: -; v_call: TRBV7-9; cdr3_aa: CASSAGTRNYEQYF; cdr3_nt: TGTGCCAGCAGTGCGGGGACTAGGAACTACGAGCAGTACTTC
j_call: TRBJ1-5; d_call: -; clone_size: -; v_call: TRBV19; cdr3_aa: CASSIGNQPQHF; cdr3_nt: TGTGCCAGTAGTATCGGCAATCAGCCCCAGCATTTT
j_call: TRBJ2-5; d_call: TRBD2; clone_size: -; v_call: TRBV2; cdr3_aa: CASNLKAGGPGETQYF; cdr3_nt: TGTGCCAGCAATCTAAAGGCGGGGGGGCCCGGTGAGACCCAGTACTTC
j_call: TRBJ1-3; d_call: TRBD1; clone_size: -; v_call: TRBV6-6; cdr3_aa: CATEGQGYGNTIYF; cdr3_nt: TGTGCCACCGAAGGACAGGGATACGGAAACACCATATATTTT
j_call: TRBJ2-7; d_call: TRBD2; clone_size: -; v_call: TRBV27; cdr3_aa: CASSPSGLAVYEQYF; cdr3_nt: TGTGCCAGCAGTCCTTCGGGACTAGCGGTCTACGAGCAGTACTTC
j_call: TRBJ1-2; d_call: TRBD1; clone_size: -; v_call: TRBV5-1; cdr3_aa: CASSTRTGGDYHGYTF; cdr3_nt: TGCGCCAGCAGCACACGGACAGGGGGCGATTACCATGGCTACACCTTC
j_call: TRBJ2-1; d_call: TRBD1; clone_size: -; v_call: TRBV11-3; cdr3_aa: CASSLQRDRGNEQFF; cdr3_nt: TGTGCCAGCAGCTTACAACGGGACAGGGGTAATGAGCAGTTCTTC
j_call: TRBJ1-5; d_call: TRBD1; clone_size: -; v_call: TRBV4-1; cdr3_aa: CASSQVPGTGREPQHF; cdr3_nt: TGCGCCAGCAGCCAAGTCCCCGGGACAGGGCGGGAGCCCCAGCATTTT
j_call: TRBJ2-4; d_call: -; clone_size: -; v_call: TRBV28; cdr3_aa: CASGRGRGVPRVHF; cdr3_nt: TGTGCCAGCGGCCGGGGTCGGGGAGTCCCACGTGTGCACTTC
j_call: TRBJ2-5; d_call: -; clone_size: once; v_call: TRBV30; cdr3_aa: CAWSAPRWGRMKTQYF; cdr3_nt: TGTGCCTGGAGTGCCCCCAGGTGGGGGCGAATGAAGACCCAGTACTTC
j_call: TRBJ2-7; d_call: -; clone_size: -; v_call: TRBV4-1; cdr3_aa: CASSQALTGVEQYF; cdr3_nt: TGCGCCAGCAGCCAAGCCCTCACGGGGGTTGAGCAGTACTTC
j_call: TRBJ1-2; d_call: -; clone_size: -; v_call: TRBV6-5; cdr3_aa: CASTPGITANYGYTF; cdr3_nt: TGTGCCAGCACTCCGGGGATTACCGCTAACTATGGCTACACCTTC
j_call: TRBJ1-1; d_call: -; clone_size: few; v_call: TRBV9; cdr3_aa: CASSVDLGTEAFF; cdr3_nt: TGTGCCAGCAGCGTAGATCTAGGCACTGAAGCTTTCTTT
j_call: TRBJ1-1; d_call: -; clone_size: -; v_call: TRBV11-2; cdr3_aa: CASKPFSRAEAFF; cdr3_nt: TGTGCCAGCAAGCCTTTTAGCAGGGCTGAAGCTTTCTTT
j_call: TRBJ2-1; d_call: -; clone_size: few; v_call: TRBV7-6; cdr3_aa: CASSLVPAGRGEQFF; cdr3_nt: TGTGCCAGCAGCTTAGTCCCCGCAGGCAGGGGTGAGCAGTTCTTC
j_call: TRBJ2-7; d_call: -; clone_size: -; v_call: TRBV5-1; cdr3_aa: CASSLARGGYEQYF; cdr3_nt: TGCGCCAGCAGCTTGGCCAGGGGTGGGTACGAGCAGTACTTC
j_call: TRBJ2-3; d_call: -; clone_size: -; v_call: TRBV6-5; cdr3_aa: CASSRSSGADTQYF; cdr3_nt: TGTGCCAGCAGTCGTAGCTCAGGGGCAGATACGCAGTATTTT
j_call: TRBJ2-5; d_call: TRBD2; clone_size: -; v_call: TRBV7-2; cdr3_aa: CASSPWLAGAQETQYF; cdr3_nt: TGTGCCAGCAGCCCCTGGCTAGCGGGGGCCCAAGAGACCCAGTACTTC
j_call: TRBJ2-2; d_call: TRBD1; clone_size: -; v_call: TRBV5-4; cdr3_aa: CASSFMTGMNTGELFF; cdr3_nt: TGTGCCAGCAGCTTTATGACAGGGATGAACACCGGGGAGCTGTTTTTT
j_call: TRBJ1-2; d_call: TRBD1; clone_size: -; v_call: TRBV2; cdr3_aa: CASKGQGLPYGYTF; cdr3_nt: TGTGCCAGCAAGGGACAGGGATTGCCCTATGGCTACACCTTC
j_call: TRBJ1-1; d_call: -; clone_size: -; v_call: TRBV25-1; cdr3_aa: CASTLTVNTEAFF; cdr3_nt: TGTGCCAGCACCCTGACAGTGAACACTGAAGCTTTCTTT
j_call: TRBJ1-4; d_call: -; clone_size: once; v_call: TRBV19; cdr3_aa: CASSTPTPTNEKLFF; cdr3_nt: TGTGCCAGTAGTACCCCTACCCCAACTAATGAAAAACTGTTTTTT
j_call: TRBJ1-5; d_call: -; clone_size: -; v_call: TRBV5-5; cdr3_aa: CASSLVGGGQPQHF; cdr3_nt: TGTGCCAGCAGCTTGGTCGGCGGGGGTCAGCCCCAGCATTTT
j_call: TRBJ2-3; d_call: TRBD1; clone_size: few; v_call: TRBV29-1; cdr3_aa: CSVAKQGDTQYF; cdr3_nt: TGCAGCGTTGCCAAACAGGGGGATACGCAGTATTTT
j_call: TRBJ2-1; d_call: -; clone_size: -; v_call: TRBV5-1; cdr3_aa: CASSAGRDFEQFF; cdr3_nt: TGCGCCAGCAGCGCGGGTCGGGACTTTGAGCAGTTCTTC
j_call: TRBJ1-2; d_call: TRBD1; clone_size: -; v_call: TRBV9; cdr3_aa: CASSALATGNYGYTF; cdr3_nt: TGTGCCAGCAGCGCATTGGCGACAGGGAACTATGGCTACACCTTC
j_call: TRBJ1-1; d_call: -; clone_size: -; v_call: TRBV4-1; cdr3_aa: CASSHPWAAYMNTEAFF; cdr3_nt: TGCGCCAGCAGCCACCCTTGGGCAGCCTACATGAACACTGAAGCTTTCTTT
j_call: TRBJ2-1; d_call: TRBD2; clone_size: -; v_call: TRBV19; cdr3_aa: CASSVAGEQFF; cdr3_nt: TGTGCCAGTAGTGTAGCGGGGGAGCAGTTCTTC
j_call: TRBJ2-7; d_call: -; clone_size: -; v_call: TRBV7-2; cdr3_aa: CASSFQGLYEQYF; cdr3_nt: TGTGCCAGCAGCTTCCAGGGCTTATACGAGCAGTACTTC
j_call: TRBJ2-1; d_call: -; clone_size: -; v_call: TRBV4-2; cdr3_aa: CASSQDLWGLEQFF; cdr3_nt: TGTGCCAGCAGCCAAGATCTTTGGGGCCTCGAGCAGTTCTTC
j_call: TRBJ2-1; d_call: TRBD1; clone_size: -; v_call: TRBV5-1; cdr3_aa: CASSLVQGEGNEQFF; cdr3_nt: TGCGCCAGCAGCTTGGTTCAGGGGGAAGGAAATGAGCAGTTCTTC
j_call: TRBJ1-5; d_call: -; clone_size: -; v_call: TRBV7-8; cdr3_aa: CASSLGSRGELGQPQHF; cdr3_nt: TGTGCCAGCAGCTTAGGGTCTCGGGGGGAGCTCGGGCAGCCCCAGCATTTT
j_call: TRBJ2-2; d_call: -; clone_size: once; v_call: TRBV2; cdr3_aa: CASSARADTGELFF; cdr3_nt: TGTGCCAGCAGTGCCAGGGCAGACACCGGGGAGCTGTTTTTT
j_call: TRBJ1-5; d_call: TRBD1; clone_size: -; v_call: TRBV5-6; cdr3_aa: CASSLRGTVHQPQHF; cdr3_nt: TGTGCCAGCAGCTTGAGGGGGACAGTCCATCAGCCCCAGCATTTT
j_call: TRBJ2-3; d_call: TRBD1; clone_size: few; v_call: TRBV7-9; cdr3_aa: CASERQGDTQYF; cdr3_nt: TGTGCCAGCGAGAGACAGGGTGATACGCAGTATTTT
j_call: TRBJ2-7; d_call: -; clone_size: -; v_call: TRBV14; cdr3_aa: CASSPIGQSYEQYF; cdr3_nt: TGTGCCAGCAGCCCGATTGGACAGTCCTACGAGCAGTACTTC
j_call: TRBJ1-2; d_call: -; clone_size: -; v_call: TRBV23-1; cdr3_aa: CASSQSPGLPYGYTF; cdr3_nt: TGCGCCAGCAGTCAATCCCCGGGTCTACCCTATGGCTACACCTTC
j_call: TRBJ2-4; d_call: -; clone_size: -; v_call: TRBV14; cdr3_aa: CASSQLGAVKNIQYF; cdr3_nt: TGTGCCAGCAGCCAACTGGGGGCGGTCAAAAACATTCAGTACTTC
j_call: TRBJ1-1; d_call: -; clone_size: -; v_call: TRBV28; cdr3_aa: CASGSGGRENTEAFF; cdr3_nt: TGTGCCAGCGGCTCGGGAGGGCGGGAGAACACTGAAGCTTTCTTT
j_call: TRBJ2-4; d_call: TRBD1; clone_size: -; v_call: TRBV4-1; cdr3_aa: CASSQGEGQGTKNIQYF; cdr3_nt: TGCGCCAGCAGCCAAGGAGAGGGACAGGGGACCAAAAACATTCAGTACTTC
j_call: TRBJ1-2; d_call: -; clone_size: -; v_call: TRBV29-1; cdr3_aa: CSGGSEPNYGYTF; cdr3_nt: TGCAGCGGCGGTAGTGAACCTAACTATGGCTACACCTTC
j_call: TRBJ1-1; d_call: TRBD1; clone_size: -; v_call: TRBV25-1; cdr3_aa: CASSQTGGMNTEAFF; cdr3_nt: TGTGCCAGCAGTCAGACAGGGGGCATGAACACTGAAGCTTTCTTT
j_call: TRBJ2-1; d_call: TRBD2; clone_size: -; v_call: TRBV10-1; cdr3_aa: CASSESGTSGIYSYNEQFF; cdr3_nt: TGCGCCAGCAGTGAGTCGGGGACTAGCGGAATATACTCCTACAATGAGCAGTTCTTC
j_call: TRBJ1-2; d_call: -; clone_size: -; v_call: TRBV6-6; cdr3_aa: CASSPGTARGYTF; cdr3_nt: TGTGCCAGCAGTCCCGGGACTGCCCGTGGCTACACCTTC
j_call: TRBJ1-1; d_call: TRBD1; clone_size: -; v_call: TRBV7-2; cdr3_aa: CASSRQGNTEAFF; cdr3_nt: TGTGCCAGCAGCCGACAGGGGAACACTGAAGCTTTCTTT
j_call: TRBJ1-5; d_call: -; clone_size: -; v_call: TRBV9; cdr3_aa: CASSLGGEGSNQPQHF; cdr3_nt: TGTGCCAGCAGCTTGGGGGGGGAAGGGAGCAATCAGCCCCAGCATTTT
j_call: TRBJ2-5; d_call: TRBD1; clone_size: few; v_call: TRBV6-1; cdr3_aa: CASSESAYRGSLETQYF; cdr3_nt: TGTGCCAGCAGTGAATCAGCCTACAGGGGGAGTCTGGAGACCCAGTACTTC
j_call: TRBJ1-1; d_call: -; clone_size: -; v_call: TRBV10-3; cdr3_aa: CATLQGTEAFF; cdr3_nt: TGTGCCACCCTTCAGGGCACTGAAGCTTTCTTT
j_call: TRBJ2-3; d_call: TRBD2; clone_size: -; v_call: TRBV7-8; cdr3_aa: CASSARLAAPSSTDTQYF; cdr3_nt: TGTGCCAGCAGCGCCCGACTAGCGGCTCCCTCTAGCACAGATACGCAGTATTTT
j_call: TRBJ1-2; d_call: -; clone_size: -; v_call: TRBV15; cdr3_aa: CATSRDWRDGYTF; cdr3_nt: TGTGCCACCAGCAGAGATTGGAGGGACGGCTACACCTTC
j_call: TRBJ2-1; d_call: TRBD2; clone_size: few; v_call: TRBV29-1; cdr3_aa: CSVRGGPIYNEQFF; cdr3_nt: TGCAGCGTTCGGGGGGGGCCGATCTACAATGAGCAGTTCTTC